The TCR beta chain under discussion was sequenced for a study of cytomegalovirus exposure and HLA in healthy donors. Findings and caveats of the study: Solely CMV serostatus was available to characterize immune exposure. Per a prior analysis, the majority of TCR beta V segments were productive roughly 90% or roughly 30% of the time. Cytomegalovirus-associated status was assigned to 164 TCR beta chains.

Germline CDR1 reads LNHDA; CDR2 reads SQIVND (reference sequence). V lost 5 bases to trimming and J lost 6 bases, with 20 bases between them. CDR3 size: 16 residues. It was with 60 Vbeta and 13 Jbeta primers that the PCR ran. Profiled with immunoSEQ multiplex PCR; TCRdb holds only in-frame clones, not every one. The repertoire holds 130,000 or so clones, with about 8.5% as singletons. This clone was seen a few times. Antigen: not known. Sample: PBMCs. The rearrangement links TRBV19 to TRBJ1-5; weak D call: TRBD1 (5 bases). This TCR was recovered from a man aged 35-49 years in good health and CMV-seronegative. DNA for the CDR3: TGTGCCAGTAGTCCTCCCGGAGGGGTGATGGTTCAGCCCCAGCATTTT. It is translated as CASSPPGGVMVQPQHF.